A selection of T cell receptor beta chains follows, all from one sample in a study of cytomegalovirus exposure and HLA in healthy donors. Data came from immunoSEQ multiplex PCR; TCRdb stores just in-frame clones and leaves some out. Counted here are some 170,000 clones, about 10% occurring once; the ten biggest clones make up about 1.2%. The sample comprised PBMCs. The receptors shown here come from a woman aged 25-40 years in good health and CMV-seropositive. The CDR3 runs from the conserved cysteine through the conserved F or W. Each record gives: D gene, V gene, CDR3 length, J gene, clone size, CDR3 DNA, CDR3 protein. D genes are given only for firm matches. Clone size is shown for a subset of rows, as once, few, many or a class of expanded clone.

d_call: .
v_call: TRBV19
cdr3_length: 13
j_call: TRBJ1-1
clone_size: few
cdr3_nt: TGTGCCAGTACTTATAGGGGAGGGTCCGAAGCTTTCTTT
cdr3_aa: CASTYRGGSEAFF

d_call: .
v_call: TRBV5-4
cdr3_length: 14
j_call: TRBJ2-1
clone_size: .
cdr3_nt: TGTGCCAGCAACTTGATGGGAGACTACAATGAGCAGTTCTTC
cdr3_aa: CASNLMGDYNEQFF

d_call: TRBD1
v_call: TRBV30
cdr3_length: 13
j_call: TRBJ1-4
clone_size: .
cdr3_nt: TGTGCCTGGGTGGGACAGGGGTATGAAAAACTGTTTTTT
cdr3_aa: CAWVGQGYEKLFF

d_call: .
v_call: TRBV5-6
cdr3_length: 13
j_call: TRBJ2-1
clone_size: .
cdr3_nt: TGTGCCAGCAGTCTTTCTCCTTCGGGTGAGCAGTTCTTC
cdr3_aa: CASSLSPSGEQFF

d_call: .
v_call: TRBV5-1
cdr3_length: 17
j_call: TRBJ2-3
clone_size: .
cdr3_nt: TGCGCCAGCAGCTTGGCCACCGCGGGCGCTGTCGTGGATACGCAGTATTTT
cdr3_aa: CASSLATAGAVVDTQYF

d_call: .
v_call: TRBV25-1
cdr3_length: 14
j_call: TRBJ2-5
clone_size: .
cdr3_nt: TGTGCCAGCAGTGGGGACATACTGAGGGAGACCCAGTACTTC
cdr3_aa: CASSGDILRETQYF

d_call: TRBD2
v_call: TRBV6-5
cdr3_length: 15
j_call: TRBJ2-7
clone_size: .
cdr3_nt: TGTGCCAGCAGTTACTCGAGCGGGAGATCCTACGAGCAGTACTTC
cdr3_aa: CASSYSSGRSYEQYF

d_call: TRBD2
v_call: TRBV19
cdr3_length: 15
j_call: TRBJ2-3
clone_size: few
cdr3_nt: TGTGCCAGTAGTGGTCTAGCGGGAGAAAGCGGCACGCAGTATTTT
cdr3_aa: CASSGLAGESGTQYF

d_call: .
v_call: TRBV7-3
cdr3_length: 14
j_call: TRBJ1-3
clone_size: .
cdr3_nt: TGTGCCAGCAGCCCAGGGAGGGGAGGAAACACCATATATTTT
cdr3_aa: CASSPGRGGNTIYF

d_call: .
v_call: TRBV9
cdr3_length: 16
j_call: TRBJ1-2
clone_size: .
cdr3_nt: TGTGCCAGCAGCGTACATCCGGACGAGGGAGAGTATGGCTACACCTTC
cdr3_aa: CASSVHPDEGEYGYTF

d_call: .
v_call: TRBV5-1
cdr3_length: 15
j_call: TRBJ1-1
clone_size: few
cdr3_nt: TGCGCCAGCAGTCCTCAAGGGGCCACCGACACTGAAGCTTTCTTT
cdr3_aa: CASSPQGATDTEAFF

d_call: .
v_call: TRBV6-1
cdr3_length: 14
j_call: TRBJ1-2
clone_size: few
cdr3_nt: TGTGCCAGCAGTGAAGGGATGTTAGCTGGAGGCTACACCTTC
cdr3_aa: CASSEGMLAGGYTF

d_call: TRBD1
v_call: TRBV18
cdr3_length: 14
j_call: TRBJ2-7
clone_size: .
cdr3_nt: TGTGCCAGCTCACGAGGGACAGGCTCCTACGAGCAGTACTTC
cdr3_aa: CASSRGTGSYEQYF

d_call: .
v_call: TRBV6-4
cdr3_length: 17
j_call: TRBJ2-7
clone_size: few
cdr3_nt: TGTGCCAGCAGTGACTCGAACCGGGGGCGGGAGTGGGACGAGCAGTACTTC
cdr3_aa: CASSDSNRGREWDEQYF

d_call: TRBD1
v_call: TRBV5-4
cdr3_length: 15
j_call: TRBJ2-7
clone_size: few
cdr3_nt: TGTGCCAGCAGCTACGACAGGGGCCAGACCTACGAGCAGTACTTC
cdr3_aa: CASSYDRGQTYEQYF

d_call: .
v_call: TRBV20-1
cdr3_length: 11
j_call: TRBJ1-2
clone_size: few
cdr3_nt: TGCAGTGCAGCAGGGGCCCATGGCTACACCTTC
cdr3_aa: CSAAGAHGYTF

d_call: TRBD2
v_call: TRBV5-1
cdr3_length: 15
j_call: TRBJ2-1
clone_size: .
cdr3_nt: TGCGCCAGCAGCTACGGACTAGCGACCTACAATGAGCAGTTCTTC
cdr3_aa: CASSYGLATYNEQFF

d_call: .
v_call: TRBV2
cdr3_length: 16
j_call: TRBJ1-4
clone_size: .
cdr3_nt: TGTGCCAGCAGTGAGTCCCCGACAGGCTCTAATGAAAAACTGTTTTTT
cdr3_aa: CASSESPTGSNEKLFF

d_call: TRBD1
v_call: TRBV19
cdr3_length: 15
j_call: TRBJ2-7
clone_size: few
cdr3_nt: TGTGCCAGTAGTATAGCTTCGACAGGGAAGTACGAGCAGTACTTC
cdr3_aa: CASSIASTGKYEQYF

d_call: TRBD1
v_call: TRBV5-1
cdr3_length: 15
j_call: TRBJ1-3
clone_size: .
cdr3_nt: TGCGCCAGCAGCCCGCCTGGGACAGGGGGCCACACCATATATTTT
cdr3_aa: CASSPPGTGGHTIYF

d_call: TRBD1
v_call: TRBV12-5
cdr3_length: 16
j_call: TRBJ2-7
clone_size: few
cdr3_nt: TGTGCTAGTGGTTTGGTGAGGACAGGGATAAACTACGAGCAGTACTTC
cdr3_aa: CASGLVRTGINYEQYF

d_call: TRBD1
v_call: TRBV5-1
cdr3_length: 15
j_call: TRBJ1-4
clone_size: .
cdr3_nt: TGCGCCAGCAGCAGAAGGACAGGGAATAATGAAAAACTGTTTTTT
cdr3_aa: CASSRRTGNNEKLFF

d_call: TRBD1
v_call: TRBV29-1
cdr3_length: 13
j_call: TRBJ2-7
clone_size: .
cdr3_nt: TGCAGCGTCTGGGACAGGGGAGGGAACGAGCAGTACTTC
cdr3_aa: CSVWDRGGNEQYF

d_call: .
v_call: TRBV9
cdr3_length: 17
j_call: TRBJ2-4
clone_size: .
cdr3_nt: TGTGCCAGCAGCCCGGGGGTGGGTCCGGCGGCCAAAAACATTCAGTACTTC
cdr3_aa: CASSPGVGPAAKNIQYF

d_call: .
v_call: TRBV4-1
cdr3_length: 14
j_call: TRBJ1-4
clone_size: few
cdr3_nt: TGCGCCAGCAGCCAAGAACGGGGGGCTGAAAAACTGTTTTTT
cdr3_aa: CASSQERGAEKLFF

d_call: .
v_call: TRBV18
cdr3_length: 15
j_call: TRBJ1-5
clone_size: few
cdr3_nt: TGTGCCAGCTCTCCGACTGGAAATAGCAATCAGCCCCAGCATTTT
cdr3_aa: CASSPTGNSNQPQHF

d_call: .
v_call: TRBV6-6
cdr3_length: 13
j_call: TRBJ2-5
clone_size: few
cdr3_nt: TGTGCCAGCAGTTACTCGGGCTGGGAGACCCAGTACTTC
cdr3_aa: CASSYSGWETQYF

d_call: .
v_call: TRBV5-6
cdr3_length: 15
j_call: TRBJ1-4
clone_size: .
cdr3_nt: TGTGCCAGCAGCTTCTCACAGCCGGAAAATGAAAAACTGTTTTTT
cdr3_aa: CASSFSQPENEKLFF

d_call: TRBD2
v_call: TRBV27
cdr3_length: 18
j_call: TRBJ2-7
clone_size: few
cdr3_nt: TGTGCCAGCAGCCGTGCTGCACCCTGGACTAGCAGTGTCTACGAGCAGTACTTC
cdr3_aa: CASSRAAPWTSSVYEQYF

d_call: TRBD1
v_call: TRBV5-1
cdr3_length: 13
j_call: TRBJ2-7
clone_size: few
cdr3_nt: TGCGCCAGCAGCTTGCCCAGGGGGTACGAGCAGTACTTC
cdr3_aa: CASSLPRGYEQYF